What follows is one TCR beta chain and its context. Its antigen target is currently unknown. It has no much larger one-base neighbor in the sample; base qualities were not kept. This specimen comes from a study of naive and memory T cell subsets (dated by TCRdb to 2017 to 2019). About the study as a whole: An open-source, UMI-based TCR alpha and beta sequencing pipeline was applied to sorted naive and memory peripheral blood T cell subsets. The results of the functional CMV T cell responses matched the IgG serology results in every case. RNA was DNase-treated and reverse transcribed with TCR constant-region primers, mostly using SuperScript III.

CDR1 WSHSY and CDR2 SAAADI were looked up in the germline V gene. V gives up 6 bases and J gives up 7 bases, and the segment between their germline ends measures 15 bases. The CDR3 spans 13 residues, from the cysteine through the phenylalanine. Only CDR3 DNA remains: 39 bases, in frame from the first base. Separate amplification of TCR alpha and beta chain libraries was performed from the second PCR step onward. Donor CMV status was determined by IFNgamma production from CD4+ T cells after overnight stimulation of fresh PBMCs with CMV viral lysate. Using Miltenyi beads, CD4 T cells were first positively selected, and CD8 T cells were then positively selected from the CD4-negative fraction. After staining for CD3, CD4, CD8, CD45RA, CD27 and a live/dead dye, cells were sorted on a BD Aria II into four subsets based on CD45RA and CD27. A few healthy volunteers provided blood, and each donor's sample was split into CD4 and CD8 T cells and then further divided into four differentiation subsets. Around 130 ml of peripheral blood was taken from each donor, and PBMC were separated by density-gradient centrifugation on Ficoll-Paque PLUS. The sorted cells were lysed in RLT buffer, after which RNA was extracted using a Qiagen RNeasy kit and kept at -80 degrees C.

The study at large found these results: A power law was followed by TCR abundance, with an exponent that differed between naive and memory subsets but was consistent across the three individuals. RNA-based TCR counts may be affected by expression changes linked to T cell activation and differentiation. A clonotype was defined as a single alpha or beta chain sequence rather than as a paired alpha/beta receptor. The repertoire findings for the naive and memory subsets could not be validated, as no ground truth was available. A few larger clonotypes were present in naive repertoires, particularly the CD8 repertoires, and these clonotypes were possibly memory cells re-expressing CD45RA. After error correction, only a single occurrence was seen for over 95% of naive TCR sequences, so much steeper abundance distributions were produced than in memory subsets. In both CD4 and CD8 cells, a rise in Gini index and a fall in Shannon and inverse Simpson diversity were observed from naive through CM, EM and EMRA.

Receptor libraries were prepared by UMI-ligation and nested PCR. An equimolar mix of two oligonucleotides covering both TRBC1 and TRBC2 was used as the beta constant-region primer. T4 RNA ligase 1 ligated a single-stranded oligonucleotide carrying the SP2 primer and a 12-nucleotide UMI to the cDNA 3' end. The ligated cDNA went through four rounds of PCR with nested alpha and beta constant-region primers together with the SP2 primer. Incubation of the ligation reaction was carried out at 16 degrees C for about 19-25 hours. PCR2 was typically run as a SYBR Green qPCR and stopped at a predetermined threshold to prevent over-amplification. Every purification after the first one was done using Agencourt AMPure XP magnetic beads. Library quantification was done by Qubit, followed by a TapeStation check on which the main peak was expected at around 650 bp. Pooled libraries were sequenced on an Illumina MiSeq with v2 2x251 paired-end kits, typically giving roughly 0.9-2.1 million reads per sample. Libraries were pooled at about 4 nM per sample, and roughly 4.5-8% PhiX was added to improve cluster recognition. The source study handled its data this way. FASTQ reads processed by Demultiplexor were assigned V and J genes by Decombinator through tag matching that tolerated a single base-pair mismatch. Collapsinator used UMIs to correct both sequencing errors and frequency errors arising from PCR heterogeneity. CDR3Translator translated TCRs and extracted CDR3s from the conserved cysteine to the FGXG phenylalanine, flagging non-productive sequences. Gini, Shannon entropy and inverse Simpson indices were calculated on repertoires subsampled to equal numbers of UMI-defined TCRs. Clonotype abundance distributions were fitted to a power law by maximum likelihood within the linear range. Similar UMI counts, unique TCR numbers and clonal distributions were obtained with the pipeline and with MIGEC on one naive CD8 sample. In one analysis, naive TCRs also found in any memory subset of the same donor were removed from the naive repertoire. A set of some 7,600 CMV-associated CDR3 sequences, compiled from VDJdb and a published dataset, was used to search the repertoires. Using fastp trimming at Q25 and MiXCR clonotype assembly, TCRdb reanalyzed the public sequencing data and kept in-frame beta chains. Each CDR3 protein gets just one entry, which takes the most common genes and DNA from the rows behind it. For this entry, the V and J calls and clone size follow TCRdb and not the study's own pipeline. The sample yields 140,000 to 150,000 distinct CDR3 sequences; approximately 15% were counted once. Around 0.14% of the sample lies in the top ten.

This receptor was obtained from a human donor in good health. The specimen was naive CD4+ T cells from blood. The sample's cell subset or site label, in plain terms: naive T cells, CD45RA high CD27+. This sequence uses TRBV10-2 and TRBJ1-2; a tentative D match to TRBD1 spans 6 bases. CDR3 reads: CASRDSGEAGYTF. The sequenced DNA: TGCGCCAGCAGGGACAGCGGGGAGGCTGGCTACACCTTC.